One sample yielded the 10 T cell receptor beta chains listed below, sequenced in a study of low-dose radiotherapy and immunotherapy resistance in tumors. Specified time point: after trial treatment. Stated treatment: LDRT plus nivolumab, ipilimumab, low-dose cyclophosphamide and aspirin (RACIN trial). cDNA synthesis used a TRAV/TRBV-specific primer set for both chains. The authors amplified TCRs for 15 to 25 PCR cycles with a constant-region primer and a V-primer adapter. TCRdb passed the reads through MiXCR, listing each CDR3 protein once. This sample has about 35,000 distinct CDR3 sequences, with 20% found just once. Sequenced material: PBMCs, taken after low-dose radiotherapy plus immunotherapy. These receptors originate from a female donor with ovarian cancer.

This clonotype has ten or more counts. CDR3 sequence (DNA): TGTGCCACTCTCAGGGGGCAGGACACCGGGGAGCTGTTTTTT. Its translation: CATLRGQDTGELFF. The rearrangement uses TRBV19 and TRBJ2-2; 8 bases align to TRBD1. Germline-derived CDR1 and CDR2 are LNHDA and SQIVND (reference sequence). Trimming cost V 10 bases and J 3 bases; bases outside gene matches: 7. CDR3 length equals 14 residues. The full variable domain, its missing parts supplied by reference TRBV19 and TRBJ2-2, is DGGITQSPKYLFRKEGQNVTLSCEQNLNHDAMYWYRQDPGQGLRLIYYSQIVNDFQKGDIAEGYSVSREKKESFPLTVTSAQKNPTAFYLCATLRGQDTGELFFGEGSRLTVL.

This clonotype was recorded at least ten times. This chain joins TRBV5-1 and TRBJ1-6, with a weak D call TRBD1 (6 bases). V lost 4 bases and J 7 bases, leaving 12 bases between the germline ends. The CDR3 has 14 residues. Germline V gives CDR1 SGHRS, CDR2 YFSETQ. CDR3 DNA: TGCGCCAGCAGCGTTGGACAGATGAATTCACCCCTCCACTTT. This sequence encodes CASSVGQMNSPLHF.

This clonotype was seen a handful of times. V is TRBV2 and J is TRBJ1-5; D gene ambiguous. Trimming removed 7 bases at V and 3 bases at J, with 10 bases between. Looked up from germline, CDR1 is SNHLY and CDR2 is FYNNEI. This CDR3 is built from 13 residues. The chain's CDR3 is CASKLVPNQPQHF. The CDR3 DNA sequence: TGTGCCAGCAAGCTCGTCCCCAATCAGCCCCAGCATTTT.

This clonotype has ten or more counts. The chain recombines TRBV27 with TRBJ1-1; D perhaps matches TRBD1 (5 bases). V shed 10 bases and J shed 3 bases, with 15 bases lying between them. The CDR3 has 13 amino acids. The germline V gene encodes CDR1 MNHEY and CDR2 SMNVEV (reference sequence). The CDR3 here is CATRWGLDTEAFF. CDR3 nucleotide sequence: TGTGCCACTCGGTGGGGACTTGACACTGAAGCTTTCTTT.

This clonotype has a count of ten or more. V usage is TRBV10-3 and J usage is TRBJ1-5; D is undetermined. CDR1 is ENHRY and CDR2 is SYGVKD in the germline V gene. V was cut by 0 bases and J by 7 bases, with 10 bases left in between. CDR3 length equals 14 residues. CDR3 protein: CAISESTQGQPQHF. In DNA form, the CDR3 reads TGTGCCATCAGTGAGTCGACCCAAGGGCAGCCCCAGCATTTT.

The table lists this clonotype with many counts. The chain is built from TRBV7-8 and TRBJ2-3, with a weak D call TRBD1 (5 bases). The V gene lost 5 bases and the J gene lost 6 bases, with 9 bases spanning the gap. The V gene's germline CDR1 is SGHVS and CDR2 FQNEAQ. The length of the CDR3 is 12 residues. CDR3 in amino acids: CASSIKGDTQYF. CDR3 DNA: TGTGCCAGCAGCATAAAGGGGGATACGCAGTATTTT.

V usage is TRBV10-3 and J usage is TRBJ1-2; 9 nucleotides match TRBD1. The V gene's germline CDR1 is ENHRY and CDR2 SYGVKD. The CDR3 has 13 amino acids. Trimming cost V 4 bases and J 6 bases; bases outside gene matches: 3. The CDR3 sequence is CAISAQGADGYTF. CDR3 bases: TGTGCCATCAGTGCACAGGGGGCTGATGGCTACACCTTC.

The chain employs TRBV6-6 and TRBJ2-7; the match to TRBD2 covers 8 bases. The V and J ends lost 6 bases and 2 bases, in that order; junction bases with no gene match: 9. The CDR3 contains 15 residues. The germline V gene encodes CDR1 MNHNY and CDR2 SVGAGI (reference sequence). CDR3 in DNA: TGTGCCAGCAGGGGGAGGGGGACTAGGGCCTACGAGCAGTACTTC. Translation: CASRGRGTRAYEQYF.

The CDR3 nucleotides read TGTGCCAGCAGCGTAGTTGGGGCGATATACAATGAGCAGTTCTTC. This translates into CASSVVGAIYNEQFF. This chain connects TRBV9 to TRBJ2-1, with a weak D call TRBD1 (5 bases). V shed 0 bases and J shed 4 bases, with 11 bases lying between them. Germline values: CDR1 SGDLS, CDR2 YYNGEE. The CDR3 has 15 amino acids.

At least ten counts were recorded for this clonotype. The chain joins TRBV30 to TRBJ2-6, with TRBD1 matching over 9 bases. V gave up 5 bases and J gave up 0 bases; unmatched junction bases: 5. The CDR3 is made up of 16 amino acids. Per the germline V gene, CDR1 is GTSNPN and CDR2 is SVGIG (reference sequence). This chain's CDR3 is CAWEGQGVSGANVLTF. Written as DNA, the CDR3 is TGTGCCTGGGAGGGACAGGGTGTCTCTGGGGCCAACGTCCTGACTTTC.